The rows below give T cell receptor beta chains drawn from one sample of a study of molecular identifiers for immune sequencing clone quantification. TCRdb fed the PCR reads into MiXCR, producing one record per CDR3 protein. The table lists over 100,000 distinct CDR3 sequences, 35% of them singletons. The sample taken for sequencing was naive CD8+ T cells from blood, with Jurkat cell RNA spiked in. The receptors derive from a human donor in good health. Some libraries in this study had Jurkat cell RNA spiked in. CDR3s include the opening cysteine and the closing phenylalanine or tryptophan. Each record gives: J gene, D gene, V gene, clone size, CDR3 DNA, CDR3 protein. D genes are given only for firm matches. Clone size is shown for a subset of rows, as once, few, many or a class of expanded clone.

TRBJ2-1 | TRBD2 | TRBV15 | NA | TGTGCCACCAGCAGAGACCGGGCGGGAGGGCCCTACAATGCGCAGTTCTTC | CATSRDRAGGPYNAQFF
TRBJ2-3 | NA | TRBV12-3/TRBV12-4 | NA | TGTGCCAGCAGTTTACGGGGACGGCTCACAGATACGCAGTATTTT | CASSLRGRLTDTQYF
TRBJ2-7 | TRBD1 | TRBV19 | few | TGTGCCAGTAGTATCACAGGGGTTAGCTCCTACGAGCAGTACTTC | CASSITGVSSYEQYF
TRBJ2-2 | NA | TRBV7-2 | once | TGTGCCAGCAGCTTAAGTTTCGTCGTCGCGGATAAGAACACCGGGGAGCTGTTTTTT | CASSLSFVVADKNTGELFF
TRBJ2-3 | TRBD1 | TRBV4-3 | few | TGCGCCAGCAGCCAAGAGGGGACAGGGGTTGTAGATACGCAGTATTTT | CASSQEGTGVVDTQYF
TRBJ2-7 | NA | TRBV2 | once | TGTGCCAGCAGTGAAGTGGTAATCCCCCACGAGCAGTACTTC | CASSEVVIPHEQYF
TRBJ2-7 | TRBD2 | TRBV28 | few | TGTGCCAGCAGTCCTGGACTAGCCCTCGAGCAGTACTTC | CASSPGLALEQYF
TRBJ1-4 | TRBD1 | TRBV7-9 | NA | TGTGCCAGCAGCGCCTCTTACAGGGGGCCGCTTGAAAAACTGTTTTTT | CASSASYRGPLEKLFF
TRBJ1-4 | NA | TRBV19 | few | TGTGCCAGTAGTATAGATCTATTGGGACCGGATAATGAAAAACTGTTTTTT | CASSIDLLGPDNEKLFF
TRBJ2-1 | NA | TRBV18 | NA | TGTGCCAGCTCAAAATCCGGGACTCAATCCCAATATGAGCAGTTCTTC | CASSKSGTQSQYEQFF
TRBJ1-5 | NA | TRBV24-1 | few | TGTGCCACCAGTGAAGGGAAGCAGCCCCAGCATTTT | CATSEGKQPQHF
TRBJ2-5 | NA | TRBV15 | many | TGTGCCACCAGCAAGTCTCGACTTGAAGAGACCCAGTACTTC | CATSKSRLEETQYF
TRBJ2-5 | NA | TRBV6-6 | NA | TGTGCCAGCAGTGACCCCTTGGACTACCACGAGACCCAGTACTTC | CASSDPLDYHETQYF
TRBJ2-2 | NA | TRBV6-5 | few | TGTGCCAGCAGTTACTCGTCCACCGGGGAGCTGTTTTTT | CASSYSSTGELFF
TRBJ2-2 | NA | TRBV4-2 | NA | TGTGCCAGCAGCCAACCTTTGCGGAGGGGAAACACCGGGGAGCTGTTTTTT | CASSQPLRRGNTGELFF
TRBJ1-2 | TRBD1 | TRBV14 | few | TGTGCCAGCAGCCCGGGACAGGGATTGGAAGGCTACACCTTC | CASSPGQGLEGYTF
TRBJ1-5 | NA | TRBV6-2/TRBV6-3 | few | TGTGCCAGCAGTATTTCGGGGGGCAATCAGCCCCAGCATTTT | CASSISGGNQPQHF
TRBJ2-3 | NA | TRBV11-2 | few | TGTGCCAGCAGCTTAGATGAGTTAATGGGACTCACAGATACGCAGTATTTT | CASSLDELMGLTDTQYF
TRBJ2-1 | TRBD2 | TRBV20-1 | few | TGCAGTGCTAGAGATATATTGCGGGGGGGTCCGGATGAGCAGTTCTTC | CSARDILRGGPDEQFF
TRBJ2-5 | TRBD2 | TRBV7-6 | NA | TGTGCCAGCAGCTTAGCTATCGGGGGGGAGACCCAGTACTTC | CASSLAIGGETQYF
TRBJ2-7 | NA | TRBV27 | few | TGTGCCAGTAGGGGGGTCAGACAGGACTACGAGCAGTACTTC | CASRGVRQDYEQYF
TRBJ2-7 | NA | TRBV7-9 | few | TGTGCCAGCAGCTCAGGACAGAGCTACTACGAGCAGTACTTC | CASSSGQSYYEQYF
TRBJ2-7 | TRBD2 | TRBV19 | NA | TGTGCCAGTAAATCTACTAGCGGGGGCTTCTACGAGCAGTACTTC | CASKSTSGGFYEQYF
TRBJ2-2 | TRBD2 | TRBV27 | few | TGTGCCAGCAGTTTGACTAGCGGGAGAGCTTCCACCGGGGAGCTGTTTTTT | CASSLTSGRASTGELFF
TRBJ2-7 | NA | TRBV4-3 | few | TGCGCCAGCAGCCAAGTTAAGGGCCGAGCCTACGAGCAGTACTTC | CASSQVKGRAYEQYF
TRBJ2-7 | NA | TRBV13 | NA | TGTGCCAGCAGCTTAGTTTCAGCAGGGCCCTACGAGCAGTACTTC | CASSLVSAGPYEQYF
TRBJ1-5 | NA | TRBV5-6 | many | TGTGCCAGCAGCTTTCGCCTCCTGGGAAATCAGCCCCAGCATTTT | CASSFRLLGNQPQHF
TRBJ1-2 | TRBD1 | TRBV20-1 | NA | TGCAGTGCCCCGGACAGGGGAGGAACCCTGTATGGCTACACCTTC | CSAPDRGGTLYGYTF
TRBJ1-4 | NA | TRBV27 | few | TGTGCCAGCAGTTATGGTCCCAGAGGTGAAAAACTGTTTTTT | CASSYGPRGEKLFF
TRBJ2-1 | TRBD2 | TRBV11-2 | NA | TGTGCCAGCAGCATGGGGGGACTAGCGCAAAACAATGAGCAGTTCTTC | CASSMGGLAQNNEQFF
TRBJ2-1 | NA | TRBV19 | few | TGTGCCAGTACGGGATGGGTAGCGGACAATGAGCAGTTCTTC | CASTGWVADNEQFF
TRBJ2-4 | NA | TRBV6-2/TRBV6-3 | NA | TGCGCCAGCAGTTATTCTGGGGGAGACAAAAACACTCAGTACTTC | CASSYSGGDKNTQYF
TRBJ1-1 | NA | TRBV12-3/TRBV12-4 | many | TGTGCCAGCAGCCCACGGGGTGGGGGGAACACTGAAGCTTTCTTT | CASSPRGGGNTEAFF
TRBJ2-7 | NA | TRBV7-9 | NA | TGTGCCAGCAGCTTAACGATCATAGCCAGGGACGAGCAGTACTTC | CASSLTIIARDEQYF
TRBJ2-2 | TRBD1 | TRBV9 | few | TGTGCCAGCAGCGCCCAGGGACAGGGAGCGGCCGGGGAGCTGTTTTTT | CASSAQGQGAAGELFF
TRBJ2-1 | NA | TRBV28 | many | TGTGCCAGCAGTTTCCAAGACCCCATTGCCAATGAGCAGTTCTTC | CASSFQDPIANEQFF
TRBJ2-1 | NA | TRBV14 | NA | TGCGCCAGCAGCCCACCGGGACCAATTTCCTACAATGAGCAGTTCTTC | CASSPPGPISYNEQFF
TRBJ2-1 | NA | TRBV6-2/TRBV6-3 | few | TGTGCCAGCAGTTGGGACCCGGTGCTGGTCAGTAATGAGCAGTTCTTC | CASSWDPVLVSNEQFF
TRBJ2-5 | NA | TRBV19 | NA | TGTGCCAGTAGTCCGGGGAGTATTAGAGAGACCCAGTACTTC | CASSPGSIRETQYF
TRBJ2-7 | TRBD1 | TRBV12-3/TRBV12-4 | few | TGTGCCAGCAGTTTCGGGACAGCGAGCTCCTACGAGCAGTACTTC | CASSFGTASSYEQYF
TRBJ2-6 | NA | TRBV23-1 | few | TGCGCCAGCAGCCTCCTCGGGCACAGGGAAGGATCTGGGGCCAACGTCCTGACTTTC | CASSLLGHREGSGANVLTF
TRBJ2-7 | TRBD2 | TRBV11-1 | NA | TGTGCCAGCAGCCCGCTGGAGACGGGAGGGGCCTACGAGCAGTACTTC | CASSPLETGGAYEQYF
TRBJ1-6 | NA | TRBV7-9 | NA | TGTGCCAGCAGCTTAGCGTCGACCGATTGGCAGGGTAATAATTCACCCCTCCACTTT | CASSLASTDWQGNNSPLHF
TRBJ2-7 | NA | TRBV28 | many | TGTGCCAGCAGTCTAACCTACGAGCAGTACTTC | CASSLTYEQYF
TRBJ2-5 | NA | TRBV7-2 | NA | TGTGCCAGCAGCTTAGGGGTTGGGGGTTATCAAGAGACCCAGTACTTC | CASSLGVGGYQETQYF
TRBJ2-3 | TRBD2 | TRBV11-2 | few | TGTGCCAGCGGATTTAGCGGGAGTATAACAGATACGCAGTATTTT | CASGFSGSITDTQYF
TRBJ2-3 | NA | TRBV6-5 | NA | TGTGCCAGCAGGCAAGCGGAGATGACAGATACGCAGTATTTT | CASRQAEMTDTQYF
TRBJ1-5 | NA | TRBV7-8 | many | TGTGCCAGCAGCTTAGCGAGAGATCAGCCCCAGCATTTT | CASSLARDQPQHF
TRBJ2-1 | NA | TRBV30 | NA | TGTGCCTGGAGTGTACGCGGGAACGCGGCCAACAATGAGCAGTTCTTC | CAWSVRGNAANNEQFF
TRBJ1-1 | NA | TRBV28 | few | TGTGCCAGCAGTTCCCTGGGGGCGGACGAAGCTTTCTTT | CASSSLGADEAFF